This T cell receptor (beta chain) was identified in a study of shared clonotypes between healthy human individuals (dated by TCRdb to the early 2020s). Broadly, across the study: The cohort comprised a couple of women and a few men aged 18 to 49 years. Per donor, three plates each were used for CD4 naive and CD4 memory, two for CD8 naive, and one for CD8 memory. To estimate repertoire size and how much clonotype sharing occurs between individuals, the study deeply sequenced the blood TCR repertoires of about five healthy adults. Different laboratories and diverse techniques were used to prepare libraries and sequence TCR repertoires, to increase sequencing depth and limit assay-specific biases. Leukapheresis yielded between about 0.9 and 9 billion PBMCs per donor.

Trimming at the junction amounts to 3 bases on V and 0 bases on J, and the germline ends lie 18 bases apart. The CDR3 goes from the cysteine to the phenylalanine over 18 residues. Of the read, only the CDR3 DNA is kept; its 54 bases are in frame from base 1. As encoded in the germline V gene, CDR1 is MNHNS while CDR2 is SASEGT. Using the deep immunoSEQ assay, TCR CDR3 regions were amplified from genomic DNA by multiplex PCR. For each cell subset, the extracted genomic DNA was distributed evenly across all wells of several immunoSEQ 96-well plates, and each plate served as one replicate. For sorted subsets, 150 to 200 ng genomic DNA, equal to approximately 30,000 T cell genomes, was loaded into each replicate PCR. The purified libraries were quantified using a Qubit 3.0 fluorometer, sized with a Bioanalyzer 2100, and then quantified again using the KAPA Library Quantification kit. A separate single-read 150-cycle Illumina NextSeq 550 flow cell was used to sequence each immunoSEQ 96-well plate. From the authors' description of their analysis: The immunoSEQ output contained only junctional sequences without quality scores, so filtering could not match that applied to full-length reads. Sequences were annotated with PyIR, a Python wrapper for IgBLAST v1.9, using IMGT germline references to assign V/J genes and CDR3. Any read was removed if the V/J assignment was weak (E-value above 1e-6), the CDR3 was missing, or the read contained stop codons, out-of-frame junctions, or ambiguous translated residues. V3J clonotypes were defined as sequences sharing the same inferred V gene, J gene, and CDR3 amino acid sequence. To compute the percentage overlap between repertoires, the number of shared unique clonotypes was divided by the size of the smaller repertoire. RTK rarefaction, the Chao1 estimator, and Recon v2.1 estimates of unobserved clonotypes were used to assess repertoire richness. Generation probabilities for all TCRbeta clonotypes obtained by the gDNA method from several donors were computed using OLGA. TCRdb mirrors the immuneACCESS table, restricted to in-frame sequences. Some clones are absent from its copies; in checked studies, under half trace to an unresolved V gene, and the reason for the others is unknown. D and trimming come from the DNA, and the V and J calls and clone size come from that table. The sample yields some 2.1 million clones; about 93% were counted once. The ten largest clones represent 1.5% to 2% of the sample.

CD8 naive samples were obtained by positive selection for CCR7 among CD45RO-negative cells, yielding a CD45RA+CCR7+ population from which TemRA cells were excluded. Healthy HIV-negative adults with no recently reported acute infections or vaccinations were included as donors. All donors were Caucasian adults living in Nashville, Tennessee, USA. After blood collection by leukapheresis, PBMCs were isolated using Ficoll-Histopaque density gradient centrifugation and then cryopreserved in the vapor phase of liquid nitrogen. Analytical flow cytometry was used to check the purity and quantity of each magnetically sorted T cell population. From each sorted fraction, genomic DNA was isolated and quantified by UV absorbance on a Nanodrop 2000c. Overall study results and their limits: Even with the large sequencing depth, rarefaction of the sorted-subset datasets indicated that sequencing was incomplete. Higher generation probabilities were observed for clonotypes shared by all four sorted-subset donors than for non-shared clonotypes. Across several donors, about 5.2% of naive CD4, over 3% of naive CD8, 2% to 2.5% of memory CD4, and under 0.45% of memory CD8 clonotypes were shared. Naive subsets generally had larger estimated clonotype richness than memory subsets. Only blood was sampled, and tissue TCR repertoires likely differ from those in blood. Pairwise subsampling indicated that sequencing depth was expected to affect the degree of clonotype sharing among donors. Because the study included a small number of donors, the genetic and exposure-history diversity represented was limited.

In regard to this clone: Its antigen is unknown. Per-nucleotide qualities are absent, and no much larger clonotype sits a single base away.

This sequence originates from a man in his late teens or twenties in good health. Some clones in this sample may be carry-over from other donors' samples. The chain is encoded by TRBV6-1 joined to TRBJ2-4, with the D call tentatively TRBD1 or TRBD2, each fitting 5 bases. Material for sequencing was naive CD8+ T cells from PBMCs. This specimen's cell subset or site label, per the study, means: CD45RA+CCR7+. The DNA sequence is TGTGCCAGCAGTGAGGCAGGGTTTGGACTGATAGCCAAAAACATTCAGTACTTC. This codes for CASSEAGFGLIAKNIQYF.